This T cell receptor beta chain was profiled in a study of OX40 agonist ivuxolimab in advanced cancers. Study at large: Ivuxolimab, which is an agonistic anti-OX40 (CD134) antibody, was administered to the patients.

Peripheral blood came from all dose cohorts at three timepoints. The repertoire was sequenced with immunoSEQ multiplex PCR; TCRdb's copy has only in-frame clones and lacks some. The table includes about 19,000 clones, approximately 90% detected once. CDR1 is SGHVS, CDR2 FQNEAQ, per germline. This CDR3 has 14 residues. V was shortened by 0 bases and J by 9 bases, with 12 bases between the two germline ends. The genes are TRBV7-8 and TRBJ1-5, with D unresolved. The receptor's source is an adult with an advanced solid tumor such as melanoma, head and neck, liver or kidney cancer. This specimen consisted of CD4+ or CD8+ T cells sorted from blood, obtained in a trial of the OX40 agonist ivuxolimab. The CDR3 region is CASSLAILRAPQHF. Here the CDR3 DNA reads TGTGCCAGCAGCTTAGCGATCCTCCGGGCGCCCCAGCATTTT.